These 8 T cell receptor beta chains originate from one sample sequenced in a study of cytotoxic CD8 clonotypes in ibrutinib-treated CLL. The method was immunoSEQ multiplex PCR; TCRdb's version includes in-frame clones alone and lacks a portion of them. The profile shows fewer than 75,000 clones, 71% of them singletons. The sample in question was PBMCs, obtained after 12 months of ibrutinib treatment. The receptors stem from a human donor with chronic lymphocytic leukemia.

In this sample, this clone turned up a few times. The chain has TRBV9 and TRBJ2-2; no clear D gene. Germline CDR1 SGDLS, CDR2 YYNGEE. With 4 bases removed from V and 7 bases from J, the gap between germline ends came to 14 bases. The CDR3 contains 14 residues. CDR3 protein: CASSPILKGGELFF. In DNA form, the CDR3 reads TGTGCCAGCAGCCCAATCCTGAAAGGCGGGGAGCTGTTTTTT.

V gene TRBV27 combines with J gene TRBJ2-2; D is undetermined. This CDR3 is 12 amino acids long. Deletions cut 5 bases from V and 13 bases from J, with 14 bases between. Germline V gene sequence: CDR1 MNHEY, CDR2 SMNVEV (reference sequence). CDR3 in amino acids: CASSLGFGRLFF. For the CDR3, the DNA is TGTGCCAGCAGTCTTGGCTTTGGGCGGCTGTTTTTT.

The chain carries TRBV14 and TRBJ2-5; D is possibly TRBD1 (6 bases). Between the trimmed V and J ends, which lost 0 bases and 1 base, there was a span of 9 bases. CDR1 is SGHDN and CDR2 is FVKESK in the germline V gene. The CDR3 runs to 15 residues. CDR3 DNA: TGTGCCAGCAGCCAAGAAAGCAGGGGCCAAGAGACCCAGTACTTC. Translating it yields CASSQESRGQETQYF.

V is TRBV7-2 and J is TRBJ1-2; weak D call: TRBD1 (5 bases). V lost 5 bases and J 8 bases, leaving 12 bases between the germline ends. Germline V CDR1 and CDR2: SGHTA, FQGNSA. The CDR3 runs 12 residues. The CDR3 loop reads CASSRLEGGYTF. The CDR3 nucleotides are TGTGCCAGCAGCCGGCTTGAGGGGGGCTACACCTTC.

This clone was seen only once. V gene TRBV4-2 combines with J gene TRBJ2-7, with D possibly matching TRBD1 (6 bases). Germline CDR1 and CDR2: LGHNA and YNFKEQ. This CDR3 region has 15 residues. V dropped 2 bases and J dropped 1 base, with 12 bases sitting between them. The CDR3 nucleotides read TGTGCCAGCAGCCAACAACCAGGGGCTTCCTACGAGCAGTACTTC. The encoded protein is CASSQQPGASYEQYF.

This clone was counted only a few times. This chain joins TRBV9 and TRBJ2-1; unclear D gene. From germline, CDR1 is SGDLS and CDR2 YYNGEE. This CDR3 region has 13 residues. V lost 0 bases, J lost 7 bases, and 8 bases lay in between. CDR3 sequence reads: CASSVGSQNEQFF. For the CDR3, the DNA is TGTGCCAGCAGCGTAGGGAGCCAAAATGAGCAGTTCTTC.

In its sample, this clone was seen a few times. The genes are TRBV30 and TRBJ2-1; D call uncertain. V was cut by 1 base and J by 6 bases, with 4 bases left in between. CDR1 is GTSNPN and CDR2 is SVGIG in the germline V gene (reference sequence). The CDR3 has 11 amino acids. In nucleotides, the CDR3 is TGTGCCTGGAGTGGACCCAATGAGCAGTTCTTC. This encodes CAWSGPNEQFF.

A note on this clone: This sample includes further DNA sequences coding for the same CDR3. The chain links TRBV18 to TRBJ2-3; D is uncertain. The ends were cut back, 0 bases at V and 1 base at J, with 2 bases in the middle. The CDR3 is made up of 13 amino acids. The germline V gene has CDR1 KGHSH and CDR2 LQKENI. The CDR3 bases are TGTGCCAGCTCACCACCGGGCACAGATACGCAGTATTTT. Translation gives CASSPPGTDTQYF.